This T cell receptor (beta chain) was recovered during a study of molecular identifiers for immune sequencing clone quantification (dated by TCRdb to the late 2010s). At the level of the whole study: In a replicate experiment, RNA from approximately 22,000 or 94,000 naive CD8 T cells was split into five aliquots, four of which were sequenced. The study was a methods study using CD8 T cells to benchmark molecular-identifier clustering-based TCR repertoire sequencing (MIDCIRS) and TCR RNA copy counting.

Preparation of the library involved PCR. Sequencing took place on a NextSeq 500. Preparation of bulk TCR libraries followed a previously described approach, with the TCR primers listed in Table S5. Total RNA was purified with the Qiagen AllPrep DNA/RNA kit. Before analysis, reads from multiple sequencing runs of one library were combined. Per the original workflow: Reads were retained only if an exact TCR constant sequence was present, and the retained reads were trimmed to 150 nt and grouped according to their 12-nt molecular barcodes. Reads in each barcode group were sub-clustered using a 15% Levenshtein threshold, and a quality-weighted consensus sequence was built for each RNA molecule. Non-functional sequences were excluded, and lower-count sequences lying one edit away from another sequence were also excluded. Based on fitting two negative binomial distributions, any barcode sub-cluster with under 20% of the maximum read count was discarded. TCRdb itself trimmed the public reads at Q25 with fastp, ran MiXCR and retained productive beta chains. Rows with a matching CDR3 protein are joined into one entry that keeps the most common DNA and genes. The V and J calls here are based on TCRdb, not the publication. In this sample the table shows about 630,000 distinct CDR3 sequences, about 25% of which occur a single time. The top ten constitute about 0.78% of the sample.

With respect to this clonotype: Its target antigen remains unknown. Within one base of it there is no much larger clone, and no base qualities were kept.

Libraries of naive CD8 T cells were built from around 18,000 to 910,000 sorted cells, with 10%, 30% or 50% of the purified RNA used. On a BD FACSAria II, naive CD8 T cells were FACS-sorted as CD8+CD4-CCR7+CD45RA+ and collected into RLT Plus buffer. Detection sensitivity was tested by spiking Jurkat RNA equal to over 8 TCR copies' worth into samples containing about 20,000-1,000,000 naive CD8 T cells. Enrichment of CD8 T cells was performed with RosetteSep CD8+ T Cell Enrichment Cocktail and Ficoll-Paque, after which ACK red cell lysis was carried out. The paper's findings and limits, for the study overall: Highly expanded clone sizes could be underestimated because identical TCR molecules may share a barcode. Modeling indicated about three TCR RNA copies recovered per cell, compared with about 10 by digital PCR, which implies a capture efficiency of approximately 30%. In CMV-specific effector cells, over 98% of molecules were held by clones above 20 RNA copies, whereas under 1% of molecules were held by such clones in naive cells. Spiked-in Jurkat TCR RNA (about ten copies' worth), which is not part of the donor repertoire, was contained in the naive libraries. Without barcode sub-clustering, chimeric consensus sequences inflated TCR diversity; chimeras reached as high as 47%. Even against a background of one million naive CD8 T cells, spiked-in Jurkat TCR RNA amounting to a single cell's worth was reported to be detectable.

Trimming accounts for 2 bases at V and 4 bases at J, while the number of junction bases matched to no gene is 4. Spanning cysteine to phenylalanine, the CDR3 consists of 14 amino acids. Kept here is only the CDR3 DNA, which spans 42 bases and is read in frame from base 1. Looking up the germline V gene yields CDR1 SGHDT and CDR2 YYEEEE. The sequence joins TRBV5-6 to TRBJ2-3, with 7 junctional bases fitting TRBD2. Sample: naive CD8+ T cells from blood, with Jurkat cell RNA spiked in. The sample's cell subset or site, from its label and the paper: FACS-sorted CD8+CD4-CCR7+CD45RA+ naive T cells. The sequence was collected from a human donor in good health. Some libraries in this study had Jurkat cell RNA spiked in. The DNA sequence is given as TGTGCCAGCAGCTTTAAGACTAGCCCAGATACGCAGTATTTT. It is translated as CASSFKTSPDTQYF. Where the CDR3 stops, the reference TRBV5-6 and TRBJ2-3 genes take over; the full variable domain is DAGVTQSPTHLIKTRGQQVTLRCSPKSGHDTVSWYQQALGQGPQFIFQYYEEEERQRGNFPDRFSGHQFPNYSSELNVNALLLGDSALYLCASSFKTSPDTQYFGPGTRLTVL.